This TCR beta chain was captured in a study of shared clonotypes between healthy human individuals. V shed 5 bases and J shed 6 bases, with 8 bases lying between them. Germline lookup yields CDR1 SEHNR and CDR2 FQNEAQ (reference sequence). The length of the CDR3 is 12 residues. Using immunoSEQ multiplex PCR, the repertoire was profiled, and TCRdb retains in-frame clones only, with some absent. The sample has approximately 1,500,000 clones, approximately 98% seen once; the top ten hold around 0.45%. The source of this sequence is a young man in good health. The rearrangement links TRBV7-9 to TRBJ1-5; D is ambiguous. Sample: naive CD4+ T cells sorted from blood. The subset here: CD45RA+ positively selected. This CDR3 reads CASSNDGQPQHF. The CDR3, as DNA: TGTGCCAGCAGCAATGACGGTCAGCCCCAGCATTTT.